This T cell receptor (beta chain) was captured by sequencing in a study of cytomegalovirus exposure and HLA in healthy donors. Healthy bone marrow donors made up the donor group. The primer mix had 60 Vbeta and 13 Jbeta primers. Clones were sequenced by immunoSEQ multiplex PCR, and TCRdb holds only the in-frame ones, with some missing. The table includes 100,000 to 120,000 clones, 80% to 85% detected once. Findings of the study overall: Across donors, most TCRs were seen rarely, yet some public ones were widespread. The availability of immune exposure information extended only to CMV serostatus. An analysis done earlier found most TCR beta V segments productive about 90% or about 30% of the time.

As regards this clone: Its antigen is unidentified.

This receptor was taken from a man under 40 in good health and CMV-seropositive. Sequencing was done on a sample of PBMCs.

CDR3: CASSLATSGRTQYF. In nucleotides, the CDR3 is TGTGCCAGCAGCTTGGCTACTAGCGGGAGGACCCAGTACTTC. This chain joins TRBV7-2 and TRBJ2-5; TRBD2 agrees at 11 bases. CDR3 length equals 14 residues. The germline gives CDR1 SGHTA, CDR2 FQGNSA. After removal of 3 bases from V and 7 bases from J, the junction contained 4 bases not matched to a gene. Using reference TRBV7-2 and TRBJ2-5 for the parts outside the CDR3, the full variable domain is GAGVSQSPSNKVTEKGKDVELRCDPISGHTALYWYRQSLGQGLEFLIYFQGNSAPDKSGLPSDRFSAERTGGSVSTLTIQRTQQEDSAVYLCASSLATSGRTQYFGPGTRLLVL.